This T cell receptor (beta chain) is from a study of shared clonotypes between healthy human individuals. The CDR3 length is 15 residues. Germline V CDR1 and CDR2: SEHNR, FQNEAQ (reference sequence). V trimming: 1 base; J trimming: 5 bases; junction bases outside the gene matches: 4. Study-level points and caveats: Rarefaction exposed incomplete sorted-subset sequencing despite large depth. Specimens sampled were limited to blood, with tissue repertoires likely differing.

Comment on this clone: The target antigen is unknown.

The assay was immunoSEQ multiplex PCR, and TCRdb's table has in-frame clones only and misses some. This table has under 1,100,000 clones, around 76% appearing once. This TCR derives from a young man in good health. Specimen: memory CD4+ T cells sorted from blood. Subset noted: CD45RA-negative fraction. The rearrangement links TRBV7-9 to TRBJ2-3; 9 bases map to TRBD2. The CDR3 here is CASSLVRGGGDTQYF. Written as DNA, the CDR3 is TGTGCCAGCAGCTTAGTGCGGGGGGGCGGAGATACGCAGTATTTT. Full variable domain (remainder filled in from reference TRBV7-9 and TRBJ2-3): DTGVSQNPRHKITKRGQNVTFRCDPISEHNRLYWYRQTLGQGPEFLTYFQNEAQLEKSRLLSDRFSAERPKGSFSTLEIQRTEQGDSAMYLCASSLVRGGGDTQYFGPGTRLTVL.